Sequencing of this T cell receptor beta chain was carried out in a study of blood T cell repertoires in COVID-19. About the research overall: Material from acute and convalescent COVID-19 was sourced from the United States, Italy and Spain. Nucleic acid was either cDNA or gDNA, and it came from T cells, B-cell-depleted T cells, or PBMCs.

Per the study methods: Reference gene primer amplification gave nucleated cell count estimates. Using immunoSEQ multiplex PCR, the repertoire was profiled, and TCRdb retains in-frame clones only, with some absent. V and J calls and clone size are given by that table; D and trimming were obtained from the DNA. The data hold more than 85,000 clones, with 80% to 85% observed a single time. CDR3 length: 15 amino acids. Trimming shortened V by 0 bases and J by 5 bases, and 13 bases separated the two germline ends. From germline, CDR1 is MNHNS and CDR2 SASEGT. The source of this sequence is a woman of 80 years or more with acute or convalescent COVID-19. The chain couples TRBV6-1 to TRBJ2-5; a weak D match, TRBD2 (5 bases). Sequencing was carried out using peripheral blood. CDR3 sequence reads: CASSEARGFGETQYF. CDR3 DNA: TGTGCCAGCAGTGAAGCGCGAGGGTTTGGGGAGACCCAGTACTTC.